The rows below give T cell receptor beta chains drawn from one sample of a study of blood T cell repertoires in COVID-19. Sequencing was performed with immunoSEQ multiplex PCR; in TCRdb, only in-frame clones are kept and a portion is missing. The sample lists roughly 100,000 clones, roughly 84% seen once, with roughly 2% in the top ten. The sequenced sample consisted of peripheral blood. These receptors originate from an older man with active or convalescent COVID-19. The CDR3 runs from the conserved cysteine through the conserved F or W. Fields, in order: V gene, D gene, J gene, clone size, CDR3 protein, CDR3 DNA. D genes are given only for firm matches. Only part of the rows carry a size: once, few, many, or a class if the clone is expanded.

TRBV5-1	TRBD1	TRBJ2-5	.	CASSLETGTVTQYF	TGCGCCAGCAGCTTGGAGACAGGGACAGTGACCCAGTACTTC
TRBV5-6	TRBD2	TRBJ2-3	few	CASNEPGLAVDTQYF	TGTGCCAGCAACGAACCGGGACTAGCGGTAGATACGCAGTATTTT
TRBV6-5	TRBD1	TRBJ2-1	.	CASRGQIYNEQFF	TGTGCCAGCAGGGGACAGATATACAATGAGCAGTTCTTC
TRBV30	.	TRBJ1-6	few	CAWRTESSYNSPLHF	TGTGCCTGGAGGACTGAGAGCTCCTATAATTCACCCCTCCACTTT
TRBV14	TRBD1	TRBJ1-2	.	CASSRGQGVAWSYTF	TGTGCCAGCAGCCGAGGACAGGGGGTCGCTTGGAGCTACACCTTC
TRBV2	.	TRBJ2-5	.	CASNKLRGAQGETQYF	TGTGCCAGCAACAAACTACGGGGGGCCCAGGGAGAGACCCAGTACTTC
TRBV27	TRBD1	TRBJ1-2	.	CASSLRSRTGYGYTF	TGTGCCAGCAGTTTAAGATCCCGGACAGGCTATGGCTACACCTTC
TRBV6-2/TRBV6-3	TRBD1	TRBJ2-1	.	CASSKNRGSYNEQFF	TGTGCCAGCAGCAAGAACAGGGGGTCATACAATGAGCAGTTCTTC
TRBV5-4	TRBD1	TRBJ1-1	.	CASSSRTGGNTEAFF	TGTGCCAGCAGCTCCCGGACAGGTGGGAACACTGAAGCTTTCTTT
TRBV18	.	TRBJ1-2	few	CASSLTTVSDGYTF	TGTGCCAGCTCACTAACGACAGTATCGGATGGCTACACCTTC
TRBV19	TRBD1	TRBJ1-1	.	CASSRTGIGMAEAFF	TGTGCCAGTAGTCGGACAGGGATAGGAATGGCTGAAGCTTTCTTT
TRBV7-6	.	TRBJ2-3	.	CASSPTILYSPDTQYF	TGTGCCAGCAGCCCGACCATTCTATACAGCCCAGATACGCAGTATTTT
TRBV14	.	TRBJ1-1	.	CASSLNLRDTEAFF	TGTGCCAGCAGCCTAAACCTCCGGGACACTGAAGCTTTCTTT
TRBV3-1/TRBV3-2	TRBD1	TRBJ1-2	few	CASSRNRGTNYGYTF	TGTGCCAGCAGCAGAAACAGGGGAACTAACTATGGCTACACCTTC
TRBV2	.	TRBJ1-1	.	CASLGDTEAFF	TGTGCCAGCCTCGGGGACACTGAAGCTTTCTTT
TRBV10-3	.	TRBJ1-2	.	CAISQDSNYGYTF	TGTGCCATCAGTCAGGACAGTAACTATGGCTACACCTTC
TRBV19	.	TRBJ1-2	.	CASAQGPYGYTF	TGTGCCAGCGCACAGGGACCCTATGGCTACACCTTC
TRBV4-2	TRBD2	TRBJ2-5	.	CASSQKAGDETQYF	TGTGCCAGCAGCCAAAAAGCGGGGGACGAGACCCAGTACTTC
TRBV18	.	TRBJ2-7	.	CASSPEWASSYEQYF	TGTGCCAGCTCACCTGAGTGGGCGAGCTCCTACGAGCAGTACTTC
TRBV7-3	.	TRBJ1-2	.	CASALDTNYGYTF	TGTGCCAGCGCCTTGGACACTAACTATGGCTACACCTTC
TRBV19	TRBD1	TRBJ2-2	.	CASSPSGQGSTGELFF	TGTGCCAGTAGTCCGTCGGGACAGGGGTCCACCGGGGAGCTGTTTTTT
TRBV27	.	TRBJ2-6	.	CASSRYRGGNSGANVLTF	TGTGCCAGCAGTAGGTACAGGGGAGGAAACTCTGGGGCCAACGTCCTGACTTTC
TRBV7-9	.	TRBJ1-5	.	CASSLGQHQPQHF	TGTGCCAGCAGCCTTGGACAGCATCAGCCCCAGCATTTT
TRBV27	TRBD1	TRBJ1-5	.	CASSSISDRGNQPQHF	TGTGCCAGCAGTTCAATATCGGACAGGGGCAATCAGCCCCAGCATTTT
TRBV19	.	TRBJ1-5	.	CASTGGTGRTNQPQHF	TGTGCCAGTACTGGGGGGACGGGCAGGACCAATCAGCCCCAGCATTTT
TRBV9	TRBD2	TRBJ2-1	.	CASSVRGGGLQDNEQFF	TGTGCCAGCAGCGTACGCGGGGGGGGCCTCCAAGACAATGAGCAGTTCTTC
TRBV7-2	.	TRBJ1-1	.	CASSLYRVGTEAFF	TGTGCCAGCAGCCTCTACCGGGTGGGCACTGAAGCTTTCTTT
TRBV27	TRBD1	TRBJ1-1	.	CASRDRVRNTEAFF	TGTGCCAGCAGGGACAGGGTACGGAACACTGAAGCTTTCTTT